One and the same sample provided the 30 T cell receptor beta chains below, sequenced in a study of blood T cell repertoires in COVID-19. TCRdb's table, derived via immunoSEQ multiplex PCR, lists solely in-frame clones and lacks some. The sample carries around 250,000 clones, over 70% recorded once. The sample was peripheral blood. Source of these receptors: a man of 80 years or more with acute or convalescent COVID-19.

This clone appeared a few times. The chain joins TRBV28 to TRBJ1-6; D is possibly TRBD1 (6 bases). The V end was cut by 7 bases, the J end by 6 bases, with 16 bases between. The CDR3 runs 15 residues. Germline CDR1 reads MDHEN; CDR2 reads SYDVKM. The CDR3 DNA is TGTGCCAGCATGGTCTCGCAGGGGATTAATTCACCCCTCCACTTT. Translated: CASMVSQGINSPLHF.

This sequence joins TRBV7-6 and TRBJ2-3, with 11 bases aligning to TRBD2. V lost 2 bases to trimming and J lost 1 base; unmatched junction nucleotides: 14. The CDR3 extends over 20 amino acids. CDR1 and CDR2 from the germline V gene are SGHVS and FNYEAQ. The CDR3 sequence: CASSLRLGASGRSGTDTQYF. The CDR3 DNA reads as TGTGCCAGCAGCTTACGTCTGGGGGCTAGCGGGAGGTCGGGCACAGATACGCAGTATTTT. Variable domain in full (rest from reference TRBV7-6 and TRBJ2-3): GAGVSQSPRYKVTKRGQDVALRCDPISGHVSLYWYRQALGQGPEFLTYFNYEAQQDKSGLPNDRFSAERPEGSISTLTIQRTEQRDSAMYRCASSLRLGASGRSGTDTQYFGPGTRLTVL.

V is TRBV29-1 and J is TRBJ1-1; no clear D. The V and J ends lost 4 bases and 0 bases respectively, with 9 bases between them. Per germline, CDR1 SQVTM and CDR2 ANQGSEA. The CDR3 has 13 residues. CDR3 sequence: CSVAVDMNTEAFF. CDR3 in DNA: TGCAGCGTTGCCGTAGACATGAACACTGAAGCTTTCTTT.

V gene TRBV5-1 combines with J gene TRBJ1-5; 7 nucleotides match TRBD1. The germline V gene has CDR1 SGHRS and CDR2 YFSETQ. V lost 1 base to trimming and J lost 3 bases; unmatched junction nucleotides: 19. The CDR3 contains 20 residues. The CDR3 here is CASSLFGGRPETGNNQPQHF. CDR3 DNA sequence: TGCGCCAGCAGCTTGTTTGGTGGGCGGCCCGAGACAGGGAACAATCAGCCCCAGCATTTT.

The genes are TRBV5-1 and TRBJ1-2, with 7 positions matching TRBD1. V shed 4 bases and J 6 bases; nucleotides not matched to a gene: 9. The germline V gene has CDR1 SGHRS and CDR2 YFSETQ. The CDR3 is made up of 14 amino acids. CDR3 coding DNA: TGCGCCAGCAGCGTGGAAGACAGGGTCCATGGCTACACCTTC. Its translation is CASSVEDRVHGYTF.

The chain is built from TRBV5-1 and TRBJ2-2; 7 bases line up with TRBD2. Unmatched junction bases numbered 3, after V lost 3 bases and J lost 1 base. The CDR3 runs 15 residues. Germline CDR1 reads SGHRS; CDR2 reads YFSETQ. DNA of the CDR3: TGCGCCAGCAGCTGGTTAGCGGGGAACACCGGGGAGCTGTTTTTT. This sequence encodes CASSWLAGNTGELFF.

This chain uses TRBV10-1 with TRBJ1-1, with D possibly matching TRBD1 (6 bases). Germline CDR1 reads WNHNN; CDR2 reads SYGVQD (reference sequence). V was pared by 6 bases and J by 4 bases, with 15 bases between. This CDR3 has 14 residues. CDR3 sequence reads: CASSPDSVGTEAFF. The CDR3 region has the DNA TGCGCCAGCAGCCCGGACAGCGTGGGCACTGAAGCTTTCTTT.

The chain is built from TRBV15 and TRBJ1-2; D is unresolved. V lost 4 bases to trimming and J lost 8 bases, with 11 bases between them. The CDR3 length is 12 residues. Looked up from germline, CDR1 is LNHNV and CDR2 is YYDKDF (reference sequence). This CDR3 reads CATSNSGEGYTF. The CDR3 DNA follows: TGTGCCACCAGCAATTCGGGTGAAGGCTACACCTTC.

This chain connects TRBV7-9 to TRBJ2-1; TRBD2 matches at 9 bases. The CDR3 length is 15 residues. CDR1 SEHNR and CDR2 FQNEAQ come from the germline V gene (reference sequence). Losses at the gene ends were 5 bases for V and 9 bases for J; bases not matched to a gene: 11. CDR3 sequence: CASSRSAGGVSEQFF. The CDR3 nucleotides are TGTGCCAGCAGCCGTAGCGCGGGAGGGGTTAGTGAGCAGTTCTTC.

This clone was detected only once. J is TRBJ1-2 and V is TRBV19; 7 bases agree with TRBD1. The CDR3 loop spans 13 amino acids. Germline trimming cut 6 bases from V and 4 bases from J; bases unmatched to any gene: 5. The germline V gene encodes CDR1 LNHDA and CDR2 SQIVND (reference sequence). The CDR3 DNA reads as TGTGCCAGTAGAACCGGGACAGTCTATGGCTACACCTTC. It translates to CASRTGTVYGYTF.

This rearrangement joins TRBV3-1 (or the pseudogene TRBV3-2) to TRBJ2-3, with a possible D match to TRBD2 (6 bases). V lost 3 bases, J lost 5 bases, and 6 bases lay in between. The length of the CDR3 is 12 residues. The germline V gene has CDR1 LGHDT and CDR2 YNNKEL (reference sequence). The DNA of the CDR3 is TGTGCCAGCAGCCAGCGGGAAGATACGCAGTATTTT. Translated: CASSQREDTQYF.

The J gene is TRBJ2-1, the V gene TRBV2, with TRBD2 matching over 8 bases. Germline-derived CDR1 and CDR2 are SNHLY and FYNNEI. The CDR3 has 13 amino acids. With 7 bases clipped from V and 7 bases from J, the junction kept 6 bases outside the gene matches. The CDR3 loop is CASKGLAGNEQFF. CDR3 DNA sequence: TGTGCCAGCAAGGGGCTAGCGGGTAATGAGCAGTTCTTC. The whole variable domain, filled in from reference TRBV2 and TRBJ2-1, reads EPEVTQTPSHQVTQMGQEVILRCVPISNHLYFYWYRQILGQKVEFLVSFYNNEISEKSEIFDDQFSVERPDGSNFTLKIRSTKLEDSAMYFCASKGLAGNEQFFGPGTRLTVL.

This clone was recorded once. The chain employs TRBV7-8 and TRBJ2-7; 7 bases are a match to TRBD1. Germline values: CDR1 SGHVS, CDR2 FQNEAQ. The CDR3 consists of 15 residues. V shed 6 bases and J 4 bases; nucleotides not matched to a gene: 12. The CDR3 loop reads CASSFSPGQKYEQYF. The CDR3 nucleotides read TGTGCCAGCAGTTTTAGTCCGGGACAGAAATACGAGCAGTACTTC.

The chain has TRBV5-5 and TRBJ2-2; TRBD1 matches 9 bases. Trimming took 4 bases from V and 5 from J; bases not matched to a gene: 6. Germline CDR1 SGHKS, CDR2 YYEKEE (reference sequence). The CDR3 covers 15 residues. The DNA of the CDR3 is TGTGCCAGCAGCCCGGACAGGGGAGGAACCGGGGAGCTGTTTTTT. It yields the protein CASSPDRGGTGELFF.

The V gene is TRBV15, the J gene TRBJ1-1, with TRBD1 identical over 7 bases. The germline V gene has CDR1 LNHNV and CDR2 YYDKDF (reference sequence). With V trimmed by 2 bases and J by 7 bases, 7 bases remained unmatched. This CDR3 has 14 residues. In DNA, the CDR3 is TGTGCCACCAGCAGACAGGGGGTATGGAATGAAGCTTTCTTT. This codes for CATSRQGVWNEAFF.

The chain couples TRBV12-3 or TRBV12-4 to TRBJ1-5; a possible D gene is TRBD1 (5 bases). This CDR3 region has 13 residues. V lost 3 bases, J lost 7 bases, and 10 bases lay in between. The CDR3 nucleotides are TGTGCCAGCAGTTTCGGGGGGTCCCAGCCCCAGCATTTT. Encoded protein: CASSFGGSQPQHF.

The V gene is TRBV28, the J gene TRBJ2-3, with D perhaps matching TRBD2 (5 bases). The CDR3 is 19 amino acids. Trimming removed 5 bases from V and 2 bases from J, with 26 bases in between. Germline values: CDR1 MDHEN, CDR2 SYDVKM. The CDR3 DNA is TGTGCCAGCAGTCTCACGCCCGTGACCGGGAAACTACTCACAGATACGCAGTATTTT. It codes for CASSLTPVTGKLLTDTQYF.

V and J are TRBV5-6 and TRBJ1-3; the D is unclear. CDR1 is SGHDT and CDR2 is YYEEEE in the germline V gene. Trimming removed 4 bases at V and 1 base at J, with 3 bases between. The CDR3 extends over 12 amino acids. The CDR3 loop reads CASSRSGNTIYF. The CDR3 DNA reads TGTGCCAGCAGCCGGTCTGGAAACACCATATATTTT.

The genes are TRBV2 and TRBJ2-5; D gene unclear. The V and J ends lost 6 bases and 4 bases respectively, with 9 bases between them. This CDR3 comprises 12 residues. Germline V gene data show CDR1 as SNHLY and CDR2 as FYNNEI. The CDR3 DNA sequence: TGTGCCAGCAGAATTGAGGTAGAGACCCAGTACTTC. This gives the protein CASRIEVETQYF.

This sequence joins TRBV2 and TRBJ1-4, with a possible D match to TRBD1 (5 bases). V lost 1 base to trimming and J lost 8 bases, with 8 bases between them. CDR1 is SNHLY, CDR2 FYNNEI, per germline. The CDR3 is made up of 13 amino acids. CDR3 nucleotides: TGTGCCAGCAGTGAAGGACAGATCGAAAAACTGTTTTTT. Its translation: CASSEGQIEKLFF.

This clone was detected only once. The rearrangement uses TRBV14 and TRBJ2-6; D uncertain. This CDR3 has 15 residues. The germline V and J ends were trimmed by 2 bases and 2 bases, with 7 bases remaining between them. Germline V gene lookup returns CDR1 SGHDN and CDR2 FVKESK. CDR3 nucleotides: TGTGCCAGCAGCCAACTCCCCCCTGGGGCCAACGTCCTGACTTTC. Protein product: CASSQLPPGANVLTF.

This chain connects TRBV7-2 to TRBJ1-5, with D uncertain. Trimming stripped 3 bases from V and 5 bases from J, with 14 bases between. Germline V gene data show CDR1 as SGHTA and CDR2 as FQGNSA. There are 15 residues in the CDR3. The CDR3 is CASSFFSGRDQPQHF. The CDR3 coding sequence is TGTGCCAGCAGCTTTTTTTCAGGCCGAGATCAGCCCCAGCATTTT.

The rearrangement uses TRBV5-1 and TRBJ2-5; 7 bases are a match to TRBD2. The CDR3 runs to 16 residues. Germline V gene sequence: CDR1 SGHRS, CDR2 YFSETQ. The trim removed 3 bases at V and 4 bases at J, leaving 12 bases unmatched. CDR3 residues: CASSSTGPGRAETQYF. Written as DNA, the CDR3 is TGCGCCAGCAGCTCGACGGGACCAGGGAGGGCAGAGACCCAGTACTTC.

This clone was counted once. The chain is built from TRBV5-4 and TRBJ2-5; a possible D gene is TRBD1 (6 bases). The CDR3 is 14 amino acids. V gave up 0 bases and J gave up 1 base, with 7 bases separating them. The germline V gene encodes CDR1 SGHNT and CDR2 YYREEE (reference sequence). The CDR3 DNA is TGTGCCAGCAGCTTGGGGACAGCCCAAGAGACCCAGTACTTC. This encodes CASSLGTAQETQYF. Variable domain in full (rest from reference TRBV5-4 and TRBJ2-5): ETGVTQSPTHLIKTRGQQVTLRCSSQSGHNTVSWYQQALGQGPQFIFQYYREEENGRGNFPPRFSGLQFPNYSSELNVNALELDDSALYLCASSLGTAQETQYFGPGTRLLVL.

The gene calls are TRBV18 and TRBJ2-7, with 9 nucleotides matching TRBD2. The CDR3 is 14 residues long. V gave up 3 bases and J gave up 7 bases; unmatched junction bases: 7. In germline, CDR1 is KGHSH, CDR2 LQKENI. In DNA form, the CDR3 reads TGTGCCAGCTCACCCCGTCGGCTAGCGGGGGAGCAGTACTTC. Translated, it gives CASSPRRLAGEQYF.

The J gene is TRBJ2-5, the V gene TRBV15; perhaps TRBD2 as D (7 bases). V was clipped by 0 bases and J by 5 bases, with 13 bases between them. Germline CDR1 LNHNV, CDR2 YYDKDF (reference sequence). CDR3 length equals 15 residues. The CDR3 DNA reads TGTGCCACCAGCAGAGATTTCGGGGGGCGGGAGACCCAGTACTTC. Amino acids: CATSRDFGGRETQYF. The full variable domain, its missing parts supplied by reference TRBV15 and TRBJ2-5, is DAMVIQNPRYQVTQFGKPVTLSCSQTLNHNVMYWYQQKSSQAPKLLFHYYDKDFNNEADTPDNFQSRRPNTSFCFLDIRSPGLGDTAMYLCATSRDFGGRETQYFGPGTRLLVL.

This rearrangement joins TRBV19 to TRBJ2-1, with D perhaps matching TRBD1 (5 bases). Trimming shortened V by 5 bases and J by 4 bases, and 15 bases separated the two germline ends. CDR3 length equals 15 residues. The germline CDR1 and CDR2 sequences are LNHDA and SQIVND (reference sequence). This CDR3 is CASSPDMGLYNEQFF. The CDR3 DNA sequence: TGTGCCAGTAGTCCCGACATGGGGCTTTACAATGAGCAGTTCTTC.

The CDR3 spells CATSAPVGGHSYEQYF. DNA for the CDR3: TGTGCCACCAGTGCCCCGGTAGGCGGCCACTCCTACGAGCAGTACTTC. The chain links TRBV24-1 to TRBJ2-7; D ambiguous. V was shortened by 5 bases and J by 0 bases, with 16 bases between the two germline ends. Germline lookup yields CDR1 KGHDR and CDR2 SFDVKD. The CDR3 runs to 16 residues.

This rearrangement joins TRBV6-4 to TRBJ1-1; possibly TRBD1 for D (6 bases). This CDR3 is built from 14 residues. CDR1 and CDR2 from the germline V gene are MRHNA and SNTAGT. V was shortened by 6 bases and J by 5 bases, with 16 bases between the two germline ends. CDR3 nucleotides: TGTGCCAGCAGAGATAACAGGGCTAGGACTGAAGCTTTCTTT. This encodes CASRDNRARTEAFF.

This clone was observed a few times. The V gene is TRBV19, the J gene TRBJ1-4; D not resolved. Per germline, CDR1 LNHDA and CDR2 SQIVND (reference sequence). V lost 5 bases and J lost 7, with 14 bases in between. The CDR3 is 14 residues long. The CDR3 nucleotides are TGTGCCAGTAGTGCCCGACCGGGATCTGAAAAACTGTTTTTT. Protein product: CASSARPGSEKLFF.